This TCR beta chain was documented in a study of T cells in localized non-small cell lung cancer. Produced via immunoSEQ multiplex PCR; TCRdb's table is partial and in-frame only. This sample carries tens of thousands of clones, 91% of them seen once, and the ten largest clones take about 28%. About this clone itself: Its antigen is not identified.

General study results and limits: Sequencing covered just one tumor region, so heterogeneity cannot be ruled out. It was uninvolved adjacent lung that showed the highest T cell clonality, exceeding tumor. Researchers found a median roughly 50 of the top 100 tumor clones in adjacent lung. Longer survival (overall) was linked to higher T cell density in blood.

CDR3 length: 15 residues. Germline CDR1 reads SGHDT; CDR2 reads YYEEEE. V dropped 1 base and J dropped 9; count of bases not matched to a gene: 13. This rearrangement joins TRBV5-6 to TRBJ2-7, with 7 bases aligning to TRBD1. The receptor comes from a female donor over 55 with stage I lung adenocarcinoma. The source was peripheral blood, collected before any cancer treatment. CDR3 amino acids: CASSLSTTGSYRQYF. The CDR3 coding sequence is TGTGCCAGCAGCTTGTCGACGACAGGGTCGTATCGGCAGTACTTC.